This TCR beta chain was retrieved from a study of T cell changes during pregnancy in multiple sclerosis. Trimming pared 2 bases from V and 2 bases from J, leaving 5 bases between. The germline V gene has CDR1 MDHEN and CDR2 SYDVKM. The CDR3 covers 13 residues. Sequencing was performed with immunoSEQ multiplex PCR; in TCRdb, only in-frame clones are kept and a portion is missing. Of 40,000 to 55,000 clones listed, less than 90% are singletons. The rearrangement uses TRBV28 and TRBJ2-3; D is undetermined. The clonotype originates from a female donor with multiple sclerosis, enrolled in a pregnancy study. Sequenced here: CD4+ T cells from peripheral blood mononuclear cells, sampled in the first trimester of pregnancy. This chain's CDR3 is CASSLQITDTQYF. In DNA, the CDR3 is TGTGCCAGCAGTTTACAGATCACAGATACGCAGTATTTT.